The rows below give T cell receptor beta chains drawn from one sample of a study of T cells in Graves' hyperthyroidism and ophthalmopathy. In TCRdb, the multiplex PCR reads were re-called with MiXCR into one record per CDR3 protein. The table records roughly 640,000 distinct CDR3 sequences, about a sixth of them present only once. Sequencing was performed on blood. Receptors originate from a woman aged 40 to 49 with Graves' ophthalmopathy. CDR3s include the opening cysteine and the closing phenylalanine or tryptophan. The D gene is left open where the match is weak. For some rows the clone size is stated as once, few or many, or as a class when expanded; others skip it.

len | abundance | d_gene | j_gene | v_gene | CDR3nt | CDR3aa
15 | many | TRBD2 | TRBJ2-7 | TRBV13 | TGTGCCAGCAGCTCCCGGGGACTAGCGGACTACGAGCAGTACTTC | CASSSRGLADYEQYF
13 | many | . | TRBJ2-3 | TRBV2 | TGTGCCAGCAGTGATCCCTCCCCAGATACGCAGTATTTT | CASSDPSPDTQYF
16 | . | . | TRBJ2-7 | TRBV6-1 | TGTGCCAGCAGTGTGGAGGGCGGGACAGCATCCTACGAGCAGTACTTC | CASSVEGGTASYEQYF
20 | . | . | TRBJ1-5 | TRBV30 | TGTGCCTGGAGTGGCCCCGGGGACCGGGGGGCACCGTATAGCAATCAGCCCCAGCATTTT | CAWSGPGDRGAPYSNQPQHF
14 | few | . | TRBJ1-1 | TRBV19 | TGTGCCAGTAGTATAGATAAAGACAACTCTGAAGCTTTCTTT | CASSIDKDNSEAFF
13 | . | . | TRBJ1-5 | TRBV29-1 | TGCAGCGTTGTTTCCGCGCACAATCAGCCCCAGCATTTT | CSVVSAHNQPQHF
16 | many | . | TRBJ1-1 | TRBV5-1 | TGCGCCAGCAGCTTGGGATCAGGGATCATGAACACTGAAGCTTTCTTT | CASSLGSGIMNTEAFF
16 | many | . | TRBJ1-1 | TRBV2 | TGTGCCAGCAGGGCCGGCGGGGGAGGGGGGAACACTGAAGCTTTCTTT | CASRAGGGGGNTEAFF
16 | . | TRBD1 | TRBJ2-5 | TRBV9 | TGTGCCAGCAGCCCAGGGGGCGGGATGAGGGGAGAGACCCAGTACTTC | CASSPGGGMRGETQYF
12 | many | . | TRBJ2-3 | TRBV11-2 | TGTGCCAGCAGTTACAACAGGGATACGCAGTATTTT | CASSYNRDTQYF
16 | few | TRBD1 | TRBJ1-4 | TRBV15 | TGTGCCACCAGCAGAGACGTCGACAGGGATCGGGAAAAACTGTTTTTT | CATSRDVDRDREKLFF
14 | many | TRBD1 | TRBJ1-2 | TRBV28 | TGTGCCAGCAGTACTGGACAGGGGGCTCGGGGCTACACCTTC | CASSTGQGARGYTF
14 | many | . | TRBJ2-1 | TRBV28 | TGTGCCAGCAGTTTGCGGACGGAATACAATGAGCAGTTCTTC | CASSLRTEYNEQFF
13 | few | . | TRBJ2-7 | TRBV20-1 | TGCAGTGCTACGGGACCGAGTAACTACGAGCAGTACTTC | CSATGPSNYEQYF
14 | many | . | TRBJ2-5 | TRBV7-8 | TGTGCCATCTCCGAGAGCCCTCTTGGGGAGACCCAGTACTTC | CAISESPLGETQYF
14 | . | . | TRBJ2-5 | TRBV12-5 | TGTGCTAGTGCTCTAGAGGGAGGCCAAGGGACCCAGTACTTC | CASALEGGQGTQYF
13 | many | . | TRBJ1-1 | TRBV7-9 | TGCGCCAGCAGCTTTGAAGGGGGCACTGAAGCTTTCTTT | CASSFEGGTEAFF
15 | many | . | TRBJ2-5 | TRBV7-2 | TGTGCCAGCAGCTTCTCCAGGACTGCCATTCAGACCCAGTACTTC | CASSFSRTAIQTQYF
15 | few | TRBD1 | TRBJ1-5 | TRBV12-3/TRBV12-4 | TGTGCCAGCAGCCGACAGGGGGCCCTCAATCAGCCCCAGCATTTT | CASSRQGALNQPQHF
16 | . | TRBD1 | TRBJ1-2 | TRBV29-1 | TGCAGCGTAGCCGGGTGGGACAGGGCCACTAACTATGGCTACACCTTC | CSVAGWDRATNYGYTF
17 | many | TRBD1 | TRBJ1-6 | TRBV28 | TGTGCCAGCAGTTTCCCGGGACAGGGGACCTATAATTCACCCCTCCACTTT | CASSFPGQGTYNSPLHF
15 | . | . | TRBJ1-3 | TRBV28 | TGTGCCAGCACCGCCAGTGGGGCCTCTGGAAACACCATATATTTT | CASTASGASGNTIYF
15 | many | . | TRBJ2-7 | TRBV7-8 | TGTGCCAGCAGCTCACAACCCATGGACCGGGGCGAGCAGTACTTC | CASSSQPMDRGEQYF
14 | . | . | TRBJ2-5 | TRBV12-3/TRBV12-4 | TGTGCCAGCAGTTTGAGGCCCCAGCAAGAGACCCAGTACTTC | CASSLRPQQETQYF
16 | few | . | TRBJ1-6 | TRBV5-1 | TGCGCCAGCAGCTTGTTTCCAGGGAAGGCTAATTCACCCCTCCACTTT | CASSLFPGKANSPLHF
14 | few | TRBD2 | TRBJ2-5 | TRBV12-3/TRBV12-4 | TGTGCCAGCAGCCTAGCGGGGGGGCGGGGGACCCAGTACTTC | CASSLAGGRGTQYF
13 | many | . | TRBJ2-3 | TRBV20-1 | TGCAGTGCTAGAATGCGGGGCACAGATACGCAGTATTTT | CSARMRGTDTQYF
13 | many | TRBD2 | TRBJ2-7 | TRBV2 | TGTGCCAGCATGAGAGGACTAGCTGGCGAGCAGTACTTC | CASMRGLAGEQYF
13 | . | . | TRBJ2-1 | TRBV6-2/TRBV6-3 | TGTGCCAGCATGGAGGGGTTGTGGAATGAGCAGTTCTTC | CASMEGLWNEQFF
18 | . | . | TRBJ1-2 | TRBV12-3/TRBV12-4 | TGTGCCAGCAGTTTAAGGGTTTTGTTCCAGAAAGGAATATGTGGCTACACCTTC | CASSLRVLFQKGICGYTF
15 | few | TRBD2 | TRBJ2-7 | TRBV6-5 | TGTGCCAGCAGTTACGGGCGGGAGATAACCGGGGAGCAGTACTTC | CASSYGREITGEQYF
13 | . | . | TRBJ2-1 | TRBV10-3 | TGTGCCATCAGTGGGGGGGCAAACAATGAGCAGTTCTTC | CAISGGANNEQFF
13 | . | . | TRBJ1-1 | TRBV20-1 | TGCAGTGCTAGAGACAGGGATCGCACTGAAGCTTTCTTT | CSARDRDRTEAFF
16 | few | TRBD2 | TRBJ2-1 | TRBV6-1 | TGTGCCAGCCGGGGGACTAGCGGGGCCGATTACAATGAGCAGTTCTTC | CASRGTSGADYNEQFF
14 | few | . | TRBJ2-3 | TRBV11-3 | TGTGCCAGCAGCTTAGGGGGGCTGCGGGATACGCAGTATTTT | CASSLGGLRDTQYF
14 | few | . | TRBJ2-5 | TRBV29-1 | TGCAGCGCCCGATCGGGTCGGGGGCAGGAGACCCAGTACTTC | CSARSGRGQETQYF
13 | many | TRBD2 | TRBJ2-3 | TRBV29-1 | TGCAGCGTTGATGTAGCGGGAACAGATACGCAGTATTTT | CSVDVAGTDTQYF
18 | . | TRBD1 | TRBJ1-5 | TRBV12-3/TRBV12-4 | TGTGCCAGCAGTTTAGGGCCGGGACAGACTTTTAGCAATCAGCCCCAGCATTTT | CASSLGPGQTFSNQPQHF
13 | few | TRBD2 | TRBJ2-7 | TRBV12-3/TRBV12-4 | TGTGCCAGCAGTTCCCGACTAGCTGACGAGCAGTACTTC | CASSSRLADEQYF
17 | few | TRBD2 | TRBJ2-1 | TRBV13 | TGTGCCAGCAGCAAGGCAAGCGGGGGGGTTTTAGCCGATGAGCAGTTCTTC | CASSKASGGVLADEQFF
16 | many | . | TRBJ1-3 | TRBV2 | TGTGCCAGCAGTGCGAGGACAGCTTGGCGAGGAAACACCATATATTTT | CASSARTAWRGNTIYF
12 | many | . | TRBJ2-7 | TRBV28 | TGTGCCAGCCCTTCAGGGGGGGGCGAGCAGTACTTC | CASPSGGGEQYF
16 | . | TRBD2 | TRBJ2-1 | TRBV6-1 | TGTGCCAGCAGTGAATATCGACTAGCGGGAGTTGATGAGCAGTTCTTC | CASSEYRLAGVDEQFF
15 | many | TRBD2 | TRBJ2-1 | TRBV27 | TGTGCCAGCAGTCCCGGGACTAGCCCGGCCAATGAGCAGTTCTTC | CASSPGTSPANEQFF
15 | . | . | TRBJ1-5 | TRBV6-5 | TGTGCCAGCAGTTACTCCAGGACTTCCAATCAGCCCCAGCATTTT | CASSYSRTSNQPQHF
12 | . | . | TRBJ2-5 | TRBV29-1 | TGCAGCGGGCGGCAGGGGGGAGAGACCCAGTACTTC | CSGRQGGETQYF
14 | . | TRBD2 | TRBJ2-3 | TRBV7-9 | TGTGCCAGCAGGTTAAGAGCGGGGGCCGATACGCAGTATTTT | CASRLRAGADTQYF
15 | many | TRBD1 | TRBJ2-1 | TRBV5-1 | TGCGCCAGCAGCTCAGACAGGGGGCGAAGCAATGAGCAGTTCTTC | CASSSDRGRSNEQFF
15 | . | . | TRBJ2-7 | TRBV7-9 | TGTGCCAGCAGCCCACAGGGTACGCCCTCCTACGAGCAGTACTTC | CASSPQGTPSYEQYF
12 | . | . | TRBJ1-1 | TRBV7-2 | TGTGCCAGCAGTAACGTGGGCTCTGAAGCTTTCTTT | CASSNVGSEAFF
17 | . | TRBD1 | TRBJ1-4 | TRBV2 | TGTGCCAGCAGTGAAGTCGCCAGGGGGAATGGTAATGAAAAACTGTTTTTT | CASSEVARGNGNEKLFF
15 | few | TRBD1 | TRBJ2-1 | TRBV2 | TGTGCCAGCACAAGACAGGGCACACCAAACAATGAGCAGTTCTTC | CASTRQGTPNNEQFF
13 | . | . | TRBJ2-3 | TRBV29-1 | TGCAGCGTTGATCCCCAGGACACAGATACGCAGTATTTT | CSVDPQDTDTQYF
15 | few | TRBD2 | TRBJ2-1 | TRBV15 | TGTGCCACCAGCAGAGGTTCAGCGGGGCTGAATGAGCAGTTCTTC | CATSRGSAGLNEQFF
16 | . | TRBD2 | TRBJ2-3 | TRBV6-2/TRBV6-3 | TGTGCCAGCAGTAGGGCGGGAGCCCACTTCACAGATACGCAGTATTTT | CASSRAGAHFTDTQYF